Listed below are T cell receptor beta chains from one sample, sequenced in a study of cytomegalovirus exposure and HLA in healthy donors. This table comes from immunoSEQ multiplex PCR, and its TCRdb copy is limited to in-frame clones, with some not included. The sample yields about 210,000 clones, around 86% seen once. The material sequenced was PBMCs. These receptors all stem from a woman aged 50 to 65 in good health and CMV-seropositive. The CDR3 runs from the conserved cysteine through the conserved F or W. Rows give clone size only sometimes, using once, few, many, or a class for an expanded clone.

j_gene,v_gene,abundance,CDR3aa
TRBJ2-5,TRBV6-1,NA,CASSGGLGETQYF
TRBJ2-5,TRBV10-1,NA,CASSESGRDETQYF
TRBJ2-7,TRBV5-5,NA,CASSLAGDSSYEQYF
TRBJ2-1,TRBV5-1,NA,CASSLAQRDEQFF
TRBJ2-7,TRBV5-4,NA,CASSFSSYEQYF
TRBJ2-7,TRBV9,NA,CAGSVDNSYEQYF
TRBJ1-2,TRBV28,NA,CASSLSYRGGYTF
TRBJ2-7,TRBV6-1,few,CASSWQVEQYF
TRBJ1-5,TRBV10-1,NA,CASSESGGLARTTFNQPQHF
TRBJ1-1,TRBV29-1,NA,CSVNTGNTEAFF
TRBJ1-1,TRBV5-1,few,CASRLQSMNTEAFF